Reported below is one T cell receptor (beta chain). The antigen is undetermined. Libraries were prepared by immunoSEQ multiplex PCR; TCRdb keeps only in-frame clonotypes and omits some of them. The table lists tens of thousands of clones, 84% of them singletons. This sample was included in a study of PD-L1 blockade in urothelial cancer. Background on the study: Twenty-five of the 29 patients were men with bladder-origin urothelial cancer. There were a median of around 140,000 T cells in blood samples. General study results and limits: When measured at 3 weeks, tumor-associated blood clones expanded more in durable-benefit patients.

V was pared by 6 bases and J by 7 bases, with 8 bases of the junction left unmatched. Germline CDR1 is SQVTM and CDR2 is ANQGSEA. The CDR3 is made up of 13 amino acids. The sequence derives from a man aged 40-49 years with urothelial cancer. The gene calls are TRBV29-1 and TRBJ2-4; TRBD1 aligns across 8 bases. Sequenced here: PBMCs, sampled around atezolizumab (anti-PD-L1) treatment. In DNA, the CDR3 is TGCAGCGTGGGCCAGGGGGCAGGCAACATTCAGTACTTC. Translation: CSVGQGAGNIQYF.